The 21 T cell receptor beta chains presented below share a single source sample, sequenced in a study of T cell repertoires in cytomegalovirus infection. One entry per CDR3 protein, called by TCRdb with MiXCR from the reads. The table has about 920,000 distinct CDR3 sequences, 30% to 40% seen once. These receptors are not linked to any known antigen. The specimen comprised cultured CD8+ T cells from PBMCs, sampled from culture after CMV antigen stimulation. The receptors originated from a human donor in good health (CMV status not recorded). Some clones in this sample may be carry-over from other donors' samples.

The chain has TRBV4-1 and TRBJ2-5; 8 bases line up with TRBD2. J was trimmed by 3 bases and V by 3 bases; bases with no gene match: 6. CDR1 and CDR2 (germline): MGHRA, YSYEKL. The CDR3 consists of 15 residues. CDR3 in amino acids: CASSHWSSGEETQYF. For the CDR3, the DNA is TGCGCCAGCAGCCACTGGAGTAGCGGGGAAGAGACCCAGTACTTC.

V gene TRBV6-1 combines with J gene TRBJ2-1; a weak D match, TRBD2 (7 bases). V shed 3 bases and J shed 6 bases, with 18 bases lying between them. There are 16 residues in the CDR3. Germline CDR1 is MNHNS and CDR2 is SASEGT. The CDR3 loop reads CASSERGGGPSNEQFF. In nucleotides, the CDR3 is TGTGCCAGCAGTGAGAGAGGGGGGGGGCCTTCCAATGAGCAGTTCTTC.

There are many counts of this clonotype. The CDR3 DNA reads as TGTGCCAGCAGCCTTGGACTAGCGGACAATGAGCAGTTCTTC. Its protein is CASSLGLADNEQFF. The chain employs TRBV7-6 and TRBJ2-1; 10 bases are a match to TRBD2. There are 14 residues in the CDR3. V trimming: 5 bases; J trimming: 5 bases; junction bases outside the gene matches: 3. Germline loops: CDR1 SGHVS, CDR2 FNYEAQ.

Many counts were recorded for this clonotype. The V call is TRBV6-1, the J call TRBJ1-1; possibly TRBD1 for D (6 bases). The CDR3 is 14 amino acids. Trimming shortened V by 2 bases and J by 4 bases, and 11 bases separated the two germline ends. Looked up from germline, CDR1 is MNHNS and CDR2 is SASEGT. The CDR3 DNA reads TGTGCCAGCAGTGAACGAGGGGGTGGCACTGAAGCTTTCTTT. It specifies CASSERGGGTEAFF.

This clonotype was recorded a few times. The gene calls are TRBV6-1 and TRBJ2-2; D is tentatively TRBD1 or TRBD2 (5 bases each). Looked up from germline, CDR1 is MNHNS and CDR2 is SASEGT. V was shortened by 1 base and J by 6 bases, with 18 bases between the two germline ends. CDR3 length: 17 residues. The CDR3 region has the DNA TGTGCCAGCAGTGAAGAAGGGCAATGGGACCTCCCCGGGGAGCTGTTTTTT. Protein sequence: CASSEEGQWDLPGELFF.

This clonotype was seen a handful of times. The genes are TRBV6-2 or TRBV6-3 and TRBJ1-1; D not certain. V dropped 0 bases and J dropped 4 bases, with 12 bases sitting between them. CDR1 is MNHEY, CDR2 SVGEGT, per germline. This CDR3 region has 15 residues. The CDR3 DNA reads TGTGCCAGCAGTTACTCGATTTTAGGGTTCACTGAAGCTTTCTTT. This gives the protein CASSYSILGFTEAFF.

The genes are TRBV9 and TRBJ2-1; weak D call: TRBD2 (5 bases). Germline V gene data show CDR1 as SGDLS and CDR2 as YYNGEE. The V end lost 5 bases, the J end lost 4 bases, and 19 bases lay between the germline ends. The CDR3 spans 16 residues. The CDR3 loop is CASSLEGSDPYNEQFF. The CDR3 DNA follows: TGTGCCAGCAGTCTTGAGGGCTCGGACCCTTACAATGAGCAGTTCTTC.

In its sample, this clonotype was seen many times. The V gene is TRBV7-2, the J gene TRBJ2-7; perhaps D is TRBD1 or TRBD2 (5 bases each). Germline loops: CDR1 SGHTA, CDR2 FQGNSA. V lost 2 bases, J lost 2 bases, and 7 bases lay in between. The CDR3 length is 13 residues. As DNA, the CDR3 is TGTGCCAGCAGCTTACGGGGCACCTACGAGCAGTACGTC. It yields the protein CASSLRGTYEQYV.

At least ten counts were recorded for this clonotype. V is TRBV7-9 and J is TRBJ2-2; 7 bases align to TRBD1. The germline gives CDR1 SEHNR, CDR2 FQNEAQ (reference sequence). CDR3 length: 16 residues. Germline trimming cut 5 bases from V and 5 bases from J; bases unmatched to any gene: 11. The CDR3 spells CASSHSTGPGTGELFF. DNA of the CDR3: TGTGCCAGCAGCCATTCGACAGGGCCTGGGACCGGGGAGCTGTTTTTT.

This rearrangement joins TRBV20-1 to TRBJ2-7, with TRBD1 identical over 10 bases. The germline V gene encodes CDR1 DFQATT and CDR2 SNEGSKA (reference sequence). Germline trimming cut 6 bases from V and 7 bases from J; bases unmatched to any gene: 12. The CDR3 sequence is 14 residues long. The CDR3 region is CSARDRGSPLEQYV. The CDR3 DNA reads as TGCAGTGCCAGGGACAGGGGCTCCCCCCTAGAGCAGTACGTC.

This clonotype was observed a few times. The rearrangement joins TRBV28 to TRBJ2-3, with no clear D. The CDR3 is made up of 15 amino acids. Trimming stripped 2 bases from V and 2 bases from J, with 11 bases between. Per the germline V gene, CDR1 is MDHEN and CDR2 is SYDVKM. The CDR3 region has the DNA TGTGCCAGCAGTTTAATCGGACGGTCCACAGATACGCAGTATTTT. Its translation is CASSLIGRSTDTQYF.

This clonotype was observed at least ten times. The chain links TRBV6-2 or TRBV6-3 to TRBJ2-7; perhaps TRBD1 as D (5 bases). The CDR3 is 13 residues long. V lost 0 bases and J 7 bases, leaving 10 bases between the germline ends. The germline V gene encodes CDR1 MNHEY and CDR2 SVGEGT. The CDR3 bases are TGTGCCAGCAGTTACTCTGCAGGGTGGGAGCAGTACGTC. Amino acids: CASSYSAGWEQYV.

There are many counts of this clonotype. The chain joins TRBV7-6 to TRBJ1-5; 7 bases match TRBD1. The V segment lost 2 bases and the J segment 6 bases; nucleotides outside the gene matches: 4. CDR1 is SGHVS, CDR2 FNYEAQ, per germline. The CDR3 spans 14 residues. CDR3 nucleotides: TGTGCCAGCAGCTTAAGGGGGCCTGGTCAGCCCCAGCATTTT. This encodes CASSLRGPGQPQHF.

The gene calls are TRBV20-1 and TRBJ2-7; a weak D match, TRBD2 (7 bases). The CDR3 is made up of 15 amino acids. The V end lost 0 bases, the J end lost 2 bases, and 14 bases lay between the germline ends. In germline, CDR1 is DFQATT, CDR2 SNEGSKA (reference sequence). The CDR3 reads CSARDLRGPAYEQYF. CDR3 nucleotide sequence: TGCAGTGCTAGAGATTTGCGGGGGCCTGCCTACGAGCAGTACTTC.

The rearrangement joins TRBV6-2 or TRBV6-3 to TRBJ1-2; weak D call: TRBD1 (5 bases). This CDR3 contains 13 residues. Trimming removed 11 bases from V and 3 bases from J, with 16 bases in between. Germline V gene data show CDR1 as MNHEY and CDR2 as SVGEGT. The CDR3 nucleotides are TGTGCCGTTAATACCGGGACGTACTATGGCTACACCTTC. Translation gives CAVNTGTYYGYTF.

The rearrangement uses TRBV12-3 or TRBV12-4 and TRBJ1-1; D gene uncertain. Trimming took off 6 bases at V and 0 bases at J, with 14 bases between the two ends. The CDR3 consists of 15 residues. CDR3 in amino acids: CASSPRWTMNTEAFF. CDR3 nucleotide sequence: TGTGCCAGCAGCCCCCGATGGACTATGAACACTGAAGCTTTCTTT.

This chain uses TRBV7-6 with TRBJ1-1; D is uncertain. The CDR3 has 14 amino acids. V was pared by 4 bases and J by 4 bases, with 13 bases between. Germline assignment: CDR1 SGHVS and CDR2 FNYEAQ. The CDR3 protein is CASSSHPGGTEAFF. CDR3 sequence (DNA): TGTGCCAGCAGCTCGCACCCAGGAGGCACTGAAGCTTTCTTT.

The rearrangement joins TRBV7-9 to TRBJ2-5; 14 bases are a match to TRBD2. This CDR3 spans 16 amino acids. The junction had 4 bases not matched to a gene; V was cut back by 3 bases and J by 4 bases. CDR1 and CDR2 from the germline V gene are SEHNR and FQNEAQ (reference sequence). The CDR3 DNA follows: TGTGCCAGCAGCTTGGGACTAGCGGGGGTATCAGAGACCCAGTACTTC. Translation: CASSLGLAGVSETQYF. The variable domain in full, completed from reference TRBV7-9 and TRBJ2-5, reads DTGVSQNPRHKITKRGQNVTFRCDPISEHNRLYWYRQTLGQGPEFLTYFQNEAQLEKSRLLSDRFSAERPKGSFSTLEIQRTEQGDSAMYLCASSLGLAGVSETQYFGPGTRLLVL.

This clonotype was counted only a few times. The chain is built from TRBV7-6 and TRBJ1-6; no reliable D call. Germline V gene data show CDR1 as SGHVS and CDR2 as FNYEAQ. V was pared by 5 bases and J by 1 base, with 15 bases between. CDR3 length: 17 amino acids. This chain's CDR3 is CASSQRAAGSYNSPLHF. The CDR3 coding sequence is TGTGCCAGCAGCCAACGGGCAGCCGGTTCCTATAATTCACCCCTCCACTTT.

The chain couples TRBV6-2 or TRBV6-3 to TRBJ1-5, with no clear D. The germline V and J ends were trimmed by 0 bases and 3 bases, with 9 bases remaining between them. Germline CDR1 MNHEY, CDR2 SVGEGT. The CDR3 is 15 residues long. The CDR3 DNA follows: TGTGCCAGCAGTTACTCGAGAAGGGACAATCAGCCCCAGCATTTT. It translates to CASSYSRRDNQPQHF.

The chain is built from TRBV19 and TRBJ2-1; 7 bases agree with TRBD2. The CDR3 is made up of 14 amino acids. V dropped 6 bases and J dropped 2; count of bases not matched to a gene: 4. CDR1 is LNHDA, CDR2 SQIVND, per germline (reference sequence). In DNA form, the CDR3 reads TGTGCCAGTAGGACTAGCTCTGCCTACAATGAGCAGTTCTTC. Translated: CASRTSSAYNEQFF.